This T cell receptor (beta chain) was found in a study of T cell changes during pregnancy in multiple sclerosis. The assay was immunoSEQ multiplex PCR, and TCRdb's table has in-frame clones only and misses some. The sample includes over 30,000 clones, over 75% of them seen just once. Trimming cost V 4 bases and J 5 bases, with 14 bases left between them. Germline-derived CDR1 and CDR2 are WNHNN and SYGVQD (reference sequence). This CDR3 comprises 14 residues. This rearrangement joins TRBV10-1 to TRBJ1-1; possible D gene TRBD1, 6 bases. Here the sequenced sample was CD4+ T cells from peripheral blood mononuclear cells, taken before pregnancy. The clonotype comes from a female donor with multiple sclerosis, enrolled in a pregnancy study. For the CDR3, the DNA is TGCGCCAGCAGTGGCCCAGCAGGGGTTACTGAAGCTTTCTTT. Translating gives CASSGPAGVTEAFF.